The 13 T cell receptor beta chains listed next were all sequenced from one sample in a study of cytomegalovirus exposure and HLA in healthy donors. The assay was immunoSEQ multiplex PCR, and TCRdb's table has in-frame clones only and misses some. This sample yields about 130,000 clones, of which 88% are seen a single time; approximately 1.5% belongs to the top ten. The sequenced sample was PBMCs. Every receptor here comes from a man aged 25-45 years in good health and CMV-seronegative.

The CDR3 DNA is TGCGCCAGCAGCTTTGGGGCTATAGAGGCTGGAAACACCATATATTTT. This codes for CASSFGAIEAGNTIYF. V is TRBV5-1 and J is TRBJ1-3; possible D gene TRBD1, 5 bases. From germline, CDR1 is SGHRS and CDR2 YFSETQ. This CDR3 is built from 16 residues. Trimming pared 2 bases from V and 2 bases from J, leaving 14 bases between.

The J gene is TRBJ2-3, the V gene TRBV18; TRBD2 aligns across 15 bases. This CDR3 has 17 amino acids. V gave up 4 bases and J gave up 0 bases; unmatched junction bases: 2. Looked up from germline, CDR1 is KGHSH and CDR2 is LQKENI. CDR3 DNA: TGTGCCAGCTCACTGGGACTAGCGGGAGGTAGCACAGATACGCAGTATTTT. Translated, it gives CASSLGLAGGSTDTQYF.

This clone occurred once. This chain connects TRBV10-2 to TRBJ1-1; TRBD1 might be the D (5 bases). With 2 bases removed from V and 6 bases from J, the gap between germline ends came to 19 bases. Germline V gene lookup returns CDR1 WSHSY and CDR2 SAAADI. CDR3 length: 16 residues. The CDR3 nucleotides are TGCGCCAGCAGTGAGATTGACACAGGATTGAGTCCTGAAGCTTTCTTT. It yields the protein CASSEIDTGLSPEAFF.

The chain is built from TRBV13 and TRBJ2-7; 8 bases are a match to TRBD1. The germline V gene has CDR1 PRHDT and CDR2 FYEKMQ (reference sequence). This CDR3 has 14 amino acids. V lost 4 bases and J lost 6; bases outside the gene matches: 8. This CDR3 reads CASSWGETGGEQYF. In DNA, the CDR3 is TGTGCCAGCAGCTGGGGGGAAACAGGGGGCGAGCAGTACTTC.

This CDR3 reads CASSNNQETQYF. CDR3 in DNA: TGCGCCAGCAGCAACAATCAAGAGACCCAGTACTTC. This chain connects TRBV5-1 to TRBJ2-5; D remains unclear. The CDR3 contains 12 residues. The V and J ends lost 4 bases and 2 bases respectively, with 6 bases between them. Germline V gives CDR1 SGHRS, CDR2 YFSETQ. Complete variable domain (other parts from reference TRBV5-1 and TRBJ2-5): KAGVTQTPRYLIKTRGQQVTLSCSPISGHRSVSWYQQTPGQGLQFLFEYFSETQRNKGNFPGRFSGRQFSNSRSEMNVSTLELGDSALYLCASSNNQETQYFGPGTRLLVL.

The CDR3 sequence is CASSRIGTGSYNEQFF. The CDR3 coding sequence is TGCGCCAGCAGCCGAATCGGGACAGGGTCCTACAATGAGCAGTTCTTC. V usage is TRBV5-1 and J usage is TRBJ2-1; 9 nucleotides line up with TRBD1. Germline V gives CDR1 SGHRS, CDR2 YFSETQ. This CDR3 is built from 16 residues. V lost 4 bases to trimming and J lost 1 base; unmatched junction nucleotides: 6.

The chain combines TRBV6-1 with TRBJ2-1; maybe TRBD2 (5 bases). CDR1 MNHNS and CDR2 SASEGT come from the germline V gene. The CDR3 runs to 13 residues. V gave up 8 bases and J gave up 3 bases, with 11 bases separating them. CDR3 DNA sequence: TGTGCCAGCGGAGGACGGCGCTACAATGAGCAGTTCTTC. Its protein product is CASGGRRYNEQFF.

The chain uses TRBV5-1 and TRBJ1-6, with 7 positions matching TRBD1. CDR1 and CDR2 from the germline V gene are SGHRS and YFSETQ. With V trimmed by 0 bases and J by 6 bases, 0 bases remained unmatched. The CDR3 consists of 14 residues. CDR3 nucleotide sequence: TGCGCCAGCAGCTTGGGACAGGGTAATTCACCCCTCCACTTT. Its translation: CASSLGQGNSPLHF.

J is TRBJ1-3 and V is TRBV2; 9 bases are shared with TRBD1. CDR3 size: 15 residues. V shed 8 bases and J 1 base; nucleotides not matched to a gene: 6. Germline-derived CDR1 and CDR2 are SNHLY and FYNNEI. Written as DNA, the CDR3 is TGTGCCAGCTCGGGACAGGGTTTTTCTGGAAACACCATATATTTT. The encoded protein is CASSGQGFSGNTIYF.

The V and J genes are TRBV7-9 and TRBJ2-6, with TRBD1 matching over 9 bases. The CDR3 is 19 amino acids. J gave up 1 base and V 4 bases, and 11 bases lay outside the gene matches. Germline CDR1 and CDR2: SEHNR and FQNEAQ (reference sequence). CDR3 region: CASSSRTGGAWSGANVLTF. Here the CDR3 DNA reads TGTGCCAGCAGCTCAAGAACAGGGGGCGCTTGGTCTGGGGCCAACGTCCTGACTTTC.

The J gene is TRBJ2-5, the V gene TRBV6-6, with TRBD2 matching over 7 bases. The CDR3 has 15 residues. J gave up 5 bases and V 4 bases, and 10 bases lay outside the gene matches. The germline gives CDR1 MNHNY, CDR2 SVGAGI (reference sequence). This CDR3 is CASSWTSSVGETQYF. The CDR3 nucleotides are TGTGCCAGCAGTTGGACTAGTTCCGTCGGGGAGACCCAGTACTTC.

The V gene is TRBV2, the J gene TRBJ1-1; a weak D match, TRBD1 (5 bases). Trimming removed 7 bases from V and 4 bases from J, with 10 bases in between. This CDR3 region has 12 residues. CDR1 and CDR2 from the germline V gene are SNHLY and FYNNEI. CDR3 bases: TGTGCCAGCATCCCGGGGGGCACTGAAGCTTTCTTT. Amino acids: CASIPGGTEAFF.

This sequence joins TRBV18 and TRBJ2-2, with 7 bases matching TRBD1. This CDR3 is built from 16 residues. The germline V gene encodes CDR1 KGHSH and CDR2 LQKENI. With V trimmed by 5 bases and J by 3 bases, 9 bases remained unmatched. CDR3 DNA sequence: TGTGCCAGCTCATGGGGGACAGAGTTGTACACCGGGGAGCTGTTTTTT. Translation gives CASSWGTELYTGELFF.